The 25 T cell receptor beta chains listed next were all sequenced from one sample in a study of T-cell memory formation after mild COVID-19. TCRdb ran MiXCR on the 5' RACE reads and lists one entry per CDR3 protein. This sample has 85,000 to 120,000 distinct CDR3 sequences, with about 18% found just once. The sample consisted of PBMCs or a T cell subset sorted from them (not recorded which). The receptors shown here come from an adult woman who had mild COVID-19 (a few samples of this study predate the infection). Cell type and time point are not known.

This clonotype has just a few counts. CDR3 amino acids: CASSQDTEGSRNEQFF. CDR3 DNA sequence: TGCGCCAGCAGCCAAGATACGGAGGGATCTCGGAATGAGCAGTTCTTC. The rearrangement joins TRBV4-1 to TRBJ2-1, with a weak D call TRBD2 (6 bases). The CDR3 extends over 16 amino acids. With 0 bases removed from V and 7 bases from J, the gap between germline ends came to 16 bases. From germline, CDR1 is MGHRA and CDR2 YSYEKL.

This clonotype was observed a handful of times. V gene TRBV12-3 or TRBV12-4 combines with J gene TRBJ1-1; 7 bases are shared with TRBD1. Trimming at V came to 6 bases and at J to 4 bases, leaving 5 bases not matched to a gene. The CDR3 is 13 amino acids. CDR3 DNA sequence: TGTGCCAGCAGACTACGACAGGGCACTGAAGCTTTCTTT. This codes for CASRLRQGTEAFF.

This clonotype was found a few times. The chain joins TRBV20-1 to TRBJ2-7; D gene uncertain. This CDR3 has 12 residues. V was clipped by 7 bases and J by 3 bases, with 13 bases between them. In germline, CDR1 is DFQATT, CDR2 SNEGSKA (reference sequence). CDR3 sequence: CSVADAVYEQYF. In DNA, the CDR3 is TGCAGTGTCGCAGATGCGGTCTACGAGCAGTACTTC.

V and J are TRBV7-9 and TRBJ1-1; D perhaps matches TRBD1 (5 bases). Trimming pared 1 base from V and 6 bases from J, leaving 12 bases between. Germline assignment: CDR1 SEHNR and CDR2 FQNEAQ (reference sequence). The CDR3 runs 14 residues. CDR3 sequence (DNA): TGTGCCAGCAGCTTAGAGGGGATAAGGCCTGAAGCTTTCTTT. Its protein product is CASSLEGIRPEAFF.

Only a few counts were recorded for this clonotype. The V gene is TRBV5-1, the J gene TRBJ2-3; D remains ambiguous. The CDR3 is 12 amino acids. V was shortened by 4 bases and J by 3 bases, with 6 bases between the two germline ends. Germline V gene sequence: CDR1 SGHRS, CDR2 YFSETQ. For the CDR3, the DNA is TGCGCCAGCAGCACGACAACAGATACGCAGTATTTT. Translated: CASSTTTDTQYF.

The V gene is TRBV5-8, the J gene TRBJ1-1; TRBD1 is a possible D gene (6 bases). V shed 3 bases and J shed 8 bases, with 20 bases lying between them. CDR1 and CDR2 (germline): SGHTS, YDEGEE. The CDR3 runs 15 residues. In nucleotides, the CDR3 is TGTGCCAGCAGCTCGATCTTGGCTGGGGGCGAAGAAGCTTTCTTT. Encoded protein: CASSSILAGGEEAFF.

This clonotype appeared a few times. V is TRBV15 and J is TRBJ2-3; D is uncertain. The V gene lost 5 bases and the J gene lost 6 bases, with 9 bases spanning the gap. This CDR3 contains 12 residues. CDR1 and CDR2 from the germline V gene are LNHNV and YYDKDF (reference sequence). CDR3 residues: CATSGYEDTQYF. The CDR3 DNA reads TGTGCCACCAGCGGGTATGAGGATACGCAGTATTTT.

This clonotype was seen a handful of times. This chain uses TRBV20-1 with TRBJ2-1, with a tentative D call TRBD2 (6 bases). The V gene's germline CDR1 is DFQATT and CDR2 SNEGSKA (reference sequence). The CDR3 covers 15 residues. The germline V and J ends were trimmed by 5 bases and 6 bases, with 20 bases remaining between them. CDR3 coding DNA: TGCAGTGCTCCACCGGCGGGCGGGACGGGCAATGAGCAGTTCTTC. Residues: CSAPPAGGTGNEQFF.

This clonotype appeared a few times. CDR3 in DNA: TGTGCCACCAGTGATTTAGGGGACCCGGATGGCTACACCTTC. It encodes CATSDLGDPDGYTF. V gene TRBV24-1 combines with J gene TRBJ1-2; D is possibly TRBD1 (5 bases). Between the trimmed V and J ends, which lost 1 base and 6 bases, there was a span of 11 bases. CDR3 length: 14 residues. Looked up from germline, CDR1 is KGHDR and CDR2 is SFDVKD.

This clonotype was seen a few times. CDR3 nucleotide sequence: TGCGCCAGCAGCTTGGGGACACAGGGGGCCACTGAAGCTTTCTTT. Translating it yields CASSLGTQGATEAFF. The rearrangement links TRBV5-1 to TRBJ1-1; 9 nucleotides match TRBD1. The CDR3 has 15 residues. In germline, CDR1 is SGHRS, CDR2 YFSETQ. Unmatched junction bases numbered 4, after V lost 0 bases and J lost 4 bases.

The rearrangement links TRBV12-3 or TRBV12-4 to TRBJ1-2; 7 nucleotides align to TRBD1. V shed 5 bases, J shed 5 bases, and the junction held 11 bases outside the gene matches. CDR3 size: 15 residues. CDR3 nucleotides: TGTGCCAGCAGTACTACGGGACAGCTAAGATATGGCTACACCTTC. Translating gives CASSTTGQLRYGYTF.

Only a few counts were recorded for this clonotype. This chain uses TRBV7-2 with TRBJ1-4, with a tentative D call TRBD1 (6 bases). The CDR3 runs to 15 residues. Germline lookup yields CDR1 SGHTA and CDR2 FQGNSA. V was cut by 6 bases and J by 3 bases, with 14 bases left in between. The CDR3 DNA reads as TGTGCCAGCAGGGAGTGGGGGGGCCCTAATGAAAAACTGTTTTTT. It is translated as CASREWGGPNEKLFF.

The gene calls are TRBV27 and TRBJ2-5; TRBD1 aligns across 8 bases. Germline lookup yields CDR1 MNHEY and CDR2 SMNVEV (reference sequence). The junction had 7 bases not matched to a gene; V was cut back by 5 bases and J by 5 bases. CDR3 size: 14 residues. The CDR3 loop reads CASSPQGALETQYF. The CDR3, as DNA: TGTGCCAGCAGTCCCCAGGGGGCCCTGGAGACCCAGTACTTC.

The J gene is TRBJ2-7, the V gene TRBV10-3; a possible D gene is TRBD1 (5 bases). The CDR3 sequence is 14 residues long. V was pared by 2 bases and J by 5 bases, with 13 bases between. CDR1 is ENHRY and CDR2 is SYGVKD in the germline V gene. For the CDR3, the DNA is TGTGCCATCAGTGAGCTATCACCCAGGGACGAGCAGTACTTC. Translated, it gives CAISELSPRDEQYF.

This clonotype was counted at least ten times. This chain links TRBV12-3 or TRBV12-4 with TRBJ2-3; D unclear. V was cut by 4 bases and J by 6 bases, with 11 bases left in between. The length of the CDR3 is 13 residues. Here the CDR3 reads CASSSARTDTQYF. The CDR3 nucleotides read TGTGCCAGCAGTTCGGCCAGGACGGATACGCAGTATTTT.

As DNA, the CDR3 is TGTGCCAGCAGCCAAGATATGGAGATCAATCAGCCCCAGCATTTT. Translated: CASSQDMEINQPQHF. V is TRBV4-2 and J is TRBJ1-5; D remains unclear. This CDR3 has 15 amino acids. The V and J ends lost 0 bases and 3 bases respectively, with 9 bases between them. Germline V CDR1 and CDR2: LGHNA, YNFKEQ.

The chain uses TRBV4-3 and TRBJ2-7, with D perhaps being TRBD1 or TRBD2 (5 bases each). This CDR3 has 15 amino acids. Germline lookup yields CDR1 LGHNA and CDR2 YSLEER. Trimming cost V 4 bases and J 0 bases, with 13 bases left between them. Written as DNA, the CDR3 is TGCGCCAGCAGCCGAGGGACGGTTAGCTCCTACGAGCAGTACTTC. Protein sequence: CASSRGTVSSYEQYF.

The rearrangement uses TRBV7-9 and TRBJ2-1; D possibly corresponds to TRBD1 (6 bases). Trimming removed 5 bases from V and 5 bases from J, with 22 bases in between. Looked up from germline, CDR1 is SEHNR and CDR2 is FQNEAQ (reference sequence). The CDR3 extends over 17 amino acids. This CDR3 is CASSPRGGTQGHNEQFF. CDR3 nucleotide sequence: TGTGCCAGCAGCCCGAGAGGTGGGACACAGGGCCACAATGAGCAGTTCTTC. Using reference TRBV7-9 and TRBJ2-1 for the parts outside the CDR3, the full variable domain is DTGVSQNPRHKITKRGQNVTFRCDPISEHNRLYWYRQTLGQGPEFLTYFQNEAQLEKSRLLSDRFSAERPKGSFSTLEIQRTEQGDSAMYLCASSPRGGTQGHNEQFFGPGTRLTVL.

The table lists this clonotype with a few counts. V is TRBV21-1 and J is TRBJ2-3; the table's D call TRBD2 went unverified against the DNA. TRBV21-1 is annotated as a pseudogene. The CDR3 has 11 amino acids. The CDR3 sequence: CAIQAGDTQYF. CDR3 sequence (DNA): TGTGCCATCCAAGCGGGAGATACGCAGTATTTT.

V is TRBV29-1 and J is TRBJ2-3; D not certain. Trimming pared 1 base from V and 3 bases from J, leaving 14 bases between. Germline V CDR1 and CDR2: SQVTM, ANQGSEA. The CDR3 totals 15 residues. CDR3 sequence (DNA): TGCAGCGTTGAAGCCAGGCAGGTTGCGACAGATACGCAGTATTTT. Protein sequence: CSVEARQVATDTQYF.

The rearrangement joins TRBV13 to TRBJ1-1, with 10 bases matching TRBD1. V shed 4 bases, J shed 4 bases, and the junction held 6 bases outside the gene matches. CDR1 is PRHDT, CDR2 FYEKMQ, per germline (reference sequence). The CDR3 has 15 residues. The CDR3 sequence: CASSCRDRGCTEAFF. The CDR3 DNA reads as TGTGCCAGCAGCTGCCGGGACAGGGGCTGCACTGAAGCTTTCTTT. The full variable domain, with the rest looked up from reference TRBV13 and TRBJ1-1, is AAGVIQSPRHLIKEKRETATLKCYPIPRHDTVYWYQQGPGQDPQFLISFYEKMQSDKGSIPDRFSAQQFSDYHSELNMSSLELGDSALYFCASSCRDRGCTEAFFGQGTRLTVV.

This clonotype turned up a few times. The V and J genes are TRBV6-5 and TRBJ2-1, with D uncertain. The CDR3 length is 12 residues. In germline, CDR1 is MNHEY, CDR2 SVGAGI. Deletions cut 2 bases from V and 9 bases from J, with 8 bases between. CDR3 loop: CASSYRYGEQFF. The CDR3 nucleotides are TGTGCCAGCAGTTACAGGTATGGTGAGCAGTTCTTC.

In its sample, this clonotype was seen a few times. The genes are TRBV4-1 and TRBJ2-2; 10 positions match TRBD2. CDR1 MGHRA and CDR2 YSYEKL come from the germline V gene. J gave up 4 bases and V 3 bases, and 8 bases lay outside the gene matches. The CDR3 contains 17 residues. In DNA form, the CDR3 reads TGCGCCAGCAGCCAGATAGGAGCGGGGGGGGCCACCGGGGAGCTGTTTTTT. Its protein product is CASSQIGAGGATGELFF.

The rearrangement links TRBV20-1 to TRBJ2-3, with 7 bases matching TRBD2. The V gene's germline CDR1 is DFQATT and CDR2 SNEGSKA (reference sequence). V shed 0 bases, J shed 10 bases, and the junction held 13 bases outside the gene matches. The CDR3 extends over 15 amino acids. CDR3 loop: CSARDGAGAQVAQYF. CDR3 in DNA: TGCAGTGCTAGAGATGGCGCGGGAGCTCAAGTGGCGCAGTATTTT.

The J gene is TRBJ2-4, the V gene TRBV3-1; maybe TRBD2 (5 bases). Germline loops: CDR1 LGHDT, CDR2 YNNKEL (reference sequence). This CDR3 comprises 16 residues. Trimming shortened V by 1 base and J by 2 bases, and 12 bases separated the two germline ends. The CDR3 DNA follows: TGTGCCAGCAGCCAAGCAGCACGGGAACCCAAAAACATTCAGTACTTC. Protein product: CASSQAAREPKNIQYF.